Listed here are 24 T cell receptor beta chains from one sample, sequenced in a study of metastatic and nonmetastatic thyroid tumors. The entire patient cohort was treatment-naive prior to thyroid surgery. Via MiXCR, TCRdb re-called the PCR reads. This repertoire shows about 33,000 clones, over 15% found once; its top ten account for 4% to 5%. Sequenced: blood. The receptors here all came from a female donor with papillary thyroid cancer or a benign thyroid nodule (not recorded which). Some clones in this sample may be carry-over from other donors' samples.

This clone came up many times. The chain links TRBV7-2 to TRBJ1-5; a possible D gene is TRBD1 (5 bases). Germline lookup yields CDR1 SGHTA and CDR2 FQGNSA. The CDR3 loop spans 15 amino acids. V was clipped by 7 bases and J by 0 bases, with 13 bases between them. The CDR3 protein is CASTSRDGSNQPQHF. For the CDR3, the DNA is TGTGCCAGCACCAGCAGGGACGGTAGCAATCAGCCCCAGCATTTT.

By its share, this clone is medium-sized (0.01 to 0.1%). The V and J genes are TRBV12-3 or TRBV12-4 and TRBJ2-7, with D tentatively TRBD1 (6 bases). The CDR3 covers 15 residues. V was trimmed by 5 bases and J by 1 base, leaving 15 bases between them. The CDR3 here is CASSTTGTNSYEQYF. The CDR3 DNA is TGTGCCAGCAGTACCACAGGGACGAATTCCTACGAGCAGTACTTC.

By sample fraction, this clone is medium-sized (0.01 to 0.1%). This chain links TRBV6-5 with TRBJ2-7; D perhaps matches TRBD2 (6 bases). The CDR3 is made up of 16 amino acids. Germline V gives CDR1 MNHEY, CDR2 SVGAGI. Between the trimmed V and J ends, which lost 0 bases and 3 bases, there was a span of 15 bases. CDR3 region: CASSYSSRWGVYEQYF. Here the CDR3 DNA reads TGTGCCAGCAGTTACTCCTCCCGGTGGGGGGTCTACGAGCAGTACTTC.

The gene calls are TRBV28 and TRBJ2-3; maybe TRBD2 (6 bases). Germline V CDR1 and CDR2: MDHEN, SYDVKM. This CDR3 region has 15 residues. V gave up 7 bases and J gave up 4 bases, with 18 bases separating them. CDR3 nucleotides: TGTGCCAGCACCCAATGGGGGGTGGGGCCAGATACGCAGTATTTT. It translates to CASTQWGVGPDTQYF.

This clone appeared many times. The chain combines TRBV6-5 with TRBJ2-2; TRBD1 is a possible D gene (6 bases). CDR3 length: 15 amino acids. Trimming took off 1 base at V and 5 bases at J, with 11 bases between the two ends. Germline CDR1 is MNHEY and CDR2 is SVGAGI. The CDR3 reads CASSYWQGYTGELFF. The CDR3 bases are TGTGCCAGCAGTTACTGGCAGGGGTATACCGGGGAGCTGTTTTTT.

Concerning this clone: The germline gene is not matched at one end of the junction; a read error may be the cause. This chain joins TRBV20-1 and TRBJ2-7; D uncertain. The CDR3 extends over 13 amino acids. CDR1 is DFQATT, CDR2 SNEGSKA, per germline (reference sequence). The CDR3 nucleotides are TGCAGTGCTAGATACCTCGAGTCCTACGAGCACTACTTC. It specifies CSARYLESYEHYF.

The chain couples TRBV6-2 or TRBV6-3 to TRBJ2-1; D call uncertain. The V gene's germline CDR1 is MNHEY and CDR2 SVGEGT. The CDR3 length is 16 residues. V lost 2 bases and J lost 10, with 21 bases in between. CDR3 sequence: CASSYPILQGSDEQFF. The CDR3 DNA is TGTGCCAGCAGTTACCCAATTTTACAAGGGTCGGACGAGCAGTTCTTC.

This clone was recorded at least ten times. V and J are TRBV25-1 and TRBJ1-6; maybe TRBD1 (5 bases). Trimming cost V 6 bases and J 4 bases, with 7 bases left between them. This CDR3 comprises 13 residues. Germline V gives CDR1 MGHDK, CDR2 SYGVNS. This CDR3 is CASRTVYNSPLHF. In DNA form, the CDR3 reads TGTGCCAGCAGGACAGTGTATAATTCACCCCTCCACTTT.

This clone was detected ten times or more. V gene TRBV18 combines with J gene TRBJ2-1, with a tentative D call TRBD2 (6 bases). This CDR3 comprises 16 residues. V was clipped by 2 bases and J by 2 bases, with 13 bases between them. Germline V lookup: CDR1 KGHSH, CDR2 LQKENI. This CDR3 is CASSPDGSGAYNEQFF. The CDR3 bases are TGTGCCAGCTCACCAGACGGTAGCGGAGCCTACAATGAGCAGTTCTTC.

This clone was observed at least ten times. A read error may explain this, as a much larger clone is one base away. Other DNA sequences of this sample code for an identical CDR3. V usage is TRBV20-1 and J usage is TRBJ1-2; D is uncertain. CDR3 length equals 13 residues. In germline, CDR1 is DFQATT, CDR2 SNEGSKA (reference sequence). The CDR3 DNA follows: TGCAGTGCCAGAGAGATTGGTATGGATGGCTACACCTTC. Its protein product is CSAREIGMDGYTF.

This clone was seen at least ten times. The rearrangement links TRBV3-1 to TRBJ1-5; D not resolved. Germline assignment: CDR1 LGHDT and CDR2 YNNKEL (reference sequence). Trimming cost V 0 bases and J 1 base, with 7 bases left between them. This CDR3 contains 15 residues. The CDR3 loop reads CASSQEPDSNQPQHF. The CDR3, as DNA: TGTGCCAGCAGCCAAGAGCCGGACAGCAATCAGCCCCAGCATTTT.

This clone was seen repeatedly, ten times or more. CDR3 sequence (DNA): TGTGCCAGCAGCCCACCCGGGCGAACTGGAAACACCATATATTTT. This encodes CASSPPGRTGNTIYF. V is TRBV3-1 and J is TRBJ1-3, with D unresolved. The germline V gene has CDR1 LGHDT and CDR2 YNNKEL (reference sequence). This CDR3 spans 15 amino acids. The V and J ends lost 4 bases and 2 bases respectively, with 12 bases between them.

This clone is labeled medium-sized. The V and J genes are TRBV6-1 and TRBJ2-1, with D perhaps matching TRBD1 or TRBD2 (5 bases each). The germline V and J ends were trimmed by 4 bases and 8 bases, with 18 bases remaining between them. Germline lookup yields CDR1 MNHNS and CDR2 SASEGT. This CDR3 has 15 amino acids. Here the CDR3 DNA reads TGTGCCAGCAGTGTTGGACAAAACGGGGAATATGAGCAGTTCTTC. It specifies CASSVGQNGEYEQFF.

This clone was seen repeatedly, ten times or more. The V and J genes are TRBV28 and TRBJ2-5, with TRBD2 matching over 8 bases. The CDR3 is 15 residues long. CDR1 MDHEN and CDR2 SYDVKM come from the germline V gene. The junction had 13 bases not matched to a gene; V was cut back by 9 bases and J by 4 bases. The CDR3 region has the DNA TGTGCCAGTGGCCGTATAAGCGGGAGTAGAGAGACCCAGTACTTC. Its protein is CASGRISGSRETQYF.

This clone came up many times. This chain uses TRBV19 with TRBJ1-2, with 8 positions matching TRBD1. The germline V gene has CDR1 LNHDA and CDR2 SQIVND (reference sequence). This CDR3 is 13 amino acids long. Trimming cost V 5 bases and J 5 bases; bases outside gene matches: 4. The CDR3 loop is CASSPGQGYGYTF. The CDR3 coding sequence is TGTGCCAGTAGTCCCGGACAGGGTTATGGCTACACCTTC.

This clone has ten or more counts. The chain joins TRBV24-1 to TRBJ2-5; possible D gene TRBD2, 6 bases. The V end lost 6 bases, the J end lost 5 bases, and 12 bases lay between the germline ends. This CDR3 is built from 13 residues. Germline V gene lookup returns CDR1 KGHDR and CDR2 SFDVKD. CDR3 nucleotide sequence: TGTGCCACCAGTTCCGGGGCGGGGGAGACCCAGTACTTC. Its protein is CATSSGAGETQYF.

In this sample, this clone turned up many times. The chain carries TRBV28 and TRBJ2-1; D gene uncertain. This CDR3 has 18 residues. CDR1 and CDR2 from the germline V gene are MDHEN and SYDVKM. Between the trimmed V and J ends, which lost 3 bases and 5 bases, there was a span of 23 bases. CDR3 loop: CASSFARAESTLHNEQFF. The CDR3 DNA follows: TGTGCCAGCAGTTTTGCCCGTGCCGAAAGCACCCTTCACAATGAGCAGTTCTTC.

The genes are TRBV5-1 and TRBJ1-6; a weak D match, TRBD1 (5 bases). V shed 4 bases and J shed 7 bases, with 18 bases lying between them. The germline V gene has CDR1 SGHRS and CDR2 YFSETQ. The CDR3 runs to 16 residues. CDR3 DNA: TGCGCCAGCAGCCAATCACCGGTACAGGAAAATTCACCCCTCCACTTT. Translation: CASSQSPVQENSPLHF. Combining the CDR3 with reference TRBV5-1 and TRBJ1-6 gives the whole variable domain KAGVTQTPRYLIKTRGQQVTLSCSPISGHRSVSWYQQTPGQGLQFLFEYFSETQRNKGNFPGRFSGRQFSNSRSEMNVSTLELGDSALYLCASSQSPVQENSPLHFGNGTRLTVT.

This clone was counted ten times or more. This may arise from a read error, as a much more abundant clone is one base away. Other DNA sequences within the sample encode an identical CDR3. The V gene is TRBV27, the J gene TRBJ2-1; D uncertain. Germline lookup yields CDR1 MNHEY and CDR2 SMNVEV (reference sequence). The length of the CDR3 is 12 residues. The CDR3 nucleotides read TGTGCCAGTAGTTTATCGTACGGTGAGCAGTTCTTC. Translating gives CASSLSYGEQFF.

This clone has at least ten counts. The chain is built from TRBV6-6 and TRBJ2-3; D unresolved. The germline gives CDR1 MNHNY, CDR2 SVGAGI (reference sequence). Trimming cost V 2 bases and J 5 bases, with 5 bases left between them. The CDR3 spans 12 residues. CDR3 nucleotide sequence: TGTGCCAGCAGTTACGGGGAAGATACGCAGTATTTT. It translates to CASSYGEDTQYF.

This clone showed up many times. This sequence joins TRBV28 and TRBJ1-2; maybe TRBD1 (5 bases). Trimming removed 5 bases from V and 2 bases from J, with 12 bases in between. The V gene's germline CDR1 is MDHEN and CDR2 SYDVKM. CDR3 length: 14 residues. CDR3 region: CASSVAGVNYGYTF. Written as DNA, the CDR3 is TGTGCCAGCAGTGTAGCGGGGGTCAACTATGGCTACACCTTC.

This clone was seen repeatedly, ten times or more. This sequence joins TRBV3-1 and TRBJ1-5; D ambiguous. Trimming took 0 bases from V and 5 from J, leaving 5 bases between them. Germline assignment: CDR1 LGHDT and CDR2 YNNKEL (reference sequence). CDR3 length: 13 residues. This CDR3 reads CASSQDWDQPQHF. CDR3 sequence (DNA): TGTGCCAGCAGCCAAGATTGGGATCAGCCCCAGCATTTT.

This clone has at least ten counts. The CDR3 reads CASSTGTANEQFF. Here the CDR3 DNA reads TGCGCCAGCAGCACCGGGACAGCCAATGAGCAGTTCTTC. The chain combines TRBV5-1 with TRBJ2-1; TRBD1 agrees at 7 bases. The V gene's germline CDR1 is SGHRS and CDR2 YFSETQ. Trimming at V came to 4 bases and at J to 6 bases, leaving 4 bases not matched to a gene. The CDR3 has 13 residues.

The rearrangement uses TRBV11-2 and TRBJ1-1; D is unclear. The CDR3 covers 12 residues. Germline V gene data show CDR1 as SGHAT and CDR2 as FQNNGV. V was pared by 1 base and J by 11 bases, with 11 bases between. The CDR3 DNA reads TGTGCCAGCAGCTTAGGGGGAACGACTGCTTTCTTT. It is translated as CASSLGGTTAFF.